The source of this T cell receptor beta chain is a study of cytomegalovirus exposure and HLA in healthy donors. General study results and limits: About 87% or about 30% of the time was how often most TCR beta V segments were productive, according to an earlier analysis.

Comment on this clone: What it binds is unknown.

Vbeta (60) and Jbeta (13) primers were used in the PCR. Study processing details: In a later analysis, the count reached 76 million or so unique TCR beta chains, with 9 million to 11 million shared. Method: immunoSEQ multiplex PCR; TCRdb's copy keeps in-frame clones and lacks some. The V and J calls and the clone size are those of that table, but D and trimming were determined from the DNA. Here the sample spans approximately 160,000 clones, roughly 85% being singletons. Sequencing input: PBMCs. The sequence came from a man younger than 35 in good health and CMV-seropositive.

Here the CDR3 DNA reads TGTGCCAGCAGCGATACTAGCGGGAGGGAAAATGAGCAGTTCTTC. This encodes CASSDTSGRENEQFF. The rearrangement uses TRBV9 and TRBJ2-1; 13 bases align to TRBD2. Looked up from germline, CDR1 is SGDLS and CDR2 is YYNGEE. The CDR3 length is 15 residues. The junction had 4 bases not matched to a gene; V was cut back by 3 bases and J by 7 bases. Filled out from reference TRBV9 and TRBJ2-1, the complete variable domain reads DSGVTQTPKHLITATGQRVTLRCSPRSGDLSVYWYQQSLDQGLQFLIQYYNGEERAKGNILERFSAQQFPDLHSELNLSSLELGDSALYFCASSDTSGRENEQFFGPGTRLTVL.